The 6 T cell receptor beta chains below were found in one sample sequenced in a study of OX40 agonist ivuxolimab in advanced cancers. Clones were read by immunoSEQ multiplex PCR, and TCRdb kept only the in-frame ones, dropping some. The sample has tens of thousands of clones, just over 85% seen once; the top ten hold approximately 1%. This sample comprised CD4+ or CD8+ T cells sorted from blood, obtained in a trial of the OX40 agonist ivuxolimab. Source of these receptors: an adult with an advanced solid tumor such as melanoma, head and neck, liver or kidney cancer.

V gene TRBV9 combines with J gene TRBJ2-3; the D gene could be TRBD1 or TRBD2 (5 bases each). CDR3 size: 15 residues. CDR1 is SGDLS, CDR2 YYNGEE, per germline. V was pared by 0 bases and J by 3 bases, with 11 bases between. The CDR3 here is CASSVGGDGTDTQYF. As DNA, the CDR3 is TGTGCCAGCAGCGTAGGAGGGGATGGTACAGATACGCAGTATTTT.

V usage is TRBV9 and J usage is TRBJ2-7; TRBD1 might be the D (6 bases). Germline lookup yields CDR1 SGDLS and CDR2 YYNGEE. The V gene lost 0 bases and the J gene lost 3 bases, with 10 bases spanning the gap. The CDR3 contains 14 residues. The CDR3 coding sequence is TGTGCCAGCAGCGTAGATTCGACAGGCTACGAGCAGTACTTC. This gives the protein CASSVDSTGYEQYF.

This chain connects TRBV5-1 to TRBJ1-4; D is unresolved. The CDR3 totals 13 residues. Trimming left V 2 bases short and J 11 bases short, with 13 bases between. Germline-derived CDR1 and CDR2 are SGHRS and YFSETQ. The CDR3 DNA follows: TGCGCCAGCAGCTTAATGCCAGACGGGAAACTGTTTTTT. This codes for CASSLMPDGKLFF.

The rearrangement uses TRBV13 and TRBJ2-1; perhaps TRBD2 as D (5 bases). Germline loops: CDR1 PRHDT, CDR2 FYEKMQ (reference sequence). Trimming left V 2 bases short and J 4 bases short, with 6 bases between. The CDR3 covers 13 residues. CDR3 in amino acids: CASSLRGYNEQFF. As DNA, the CDR3 is TGTGCCAGCAGCTTACGCGGGTACAATGAGCAGTTCTTC.

The chain couples TRBV7-9 to TRBJ2-1; no definite D call. The ends were cut back, 6 bases at V and 6 bases at J, with 3 bases in the middle. The CDR3 length is 10 residues. Germline CDR1 reads SEHNR; CDR2 reads FQNEAQ (reference sequence). In DNA, the CDR3 is TGTGCCAGCAGTACCAATGAGCAGTTCTTC. Its translation is CASSTNEQFF.

The chain links TRBV25-1 to TRBJ2-2; 7 bases align to TRBD1. The CDR3 is 15 amino acids. The V gene end was trimmed by 3 bases and the J gene end by 3 bases; junction bases not matched to a gene: 4. Germline V lookup: CDR1 MGHDK, CDR2 SYGVNS. CDR3: CASSEGTGDTGELFF. The CDR3 nucleotides read TGTGCCAGCAGTGAGGGTACAGGGGACACCGGGGAGCTGTTTTTT.